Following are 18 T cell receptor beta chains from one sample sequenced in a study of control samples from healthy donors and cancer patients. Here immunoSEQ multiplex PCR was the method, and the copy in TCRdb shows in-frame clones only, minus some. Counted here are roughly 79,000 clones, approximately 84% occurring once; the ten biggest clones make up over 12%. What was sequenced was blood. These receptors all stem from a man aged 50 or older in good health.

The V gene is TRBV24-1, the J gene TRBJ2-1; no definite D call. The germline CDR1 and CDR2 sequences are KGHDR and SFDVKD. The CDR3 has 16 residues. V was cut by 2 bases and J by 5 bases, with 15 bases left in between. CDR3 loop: CATSDSGLKPDNEQFF. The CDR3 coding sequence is TGTGCCACCAGTGATTCGGGCTTGAAACCTGACAATGAGCAGTTCTTC.

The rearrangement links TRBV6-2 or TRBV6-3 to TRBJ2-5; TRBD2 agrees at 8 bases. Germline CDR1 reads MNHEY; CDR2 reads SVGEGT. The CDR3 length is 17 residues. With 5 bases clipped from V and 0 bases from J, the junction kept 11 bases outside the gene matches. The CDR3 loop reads CASSAPRIAGNQETQYF. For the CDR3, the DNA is TGTGCCAGCAGTGCCCCGCGGATAGCGGGGAACCAAGAGACCCAGTACTTC.

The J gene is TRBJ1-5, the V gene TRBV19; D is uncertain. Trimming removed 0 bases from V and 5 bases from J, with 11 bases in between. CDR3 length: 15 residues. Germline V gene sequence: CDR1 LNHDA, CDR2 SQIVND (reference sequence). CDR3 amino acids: CASSIEGTDYQPQHF. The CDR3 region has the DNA TGTGCCAGTAGTATAGAGGGAACAGATTATCAGCCCCAGCATTTT. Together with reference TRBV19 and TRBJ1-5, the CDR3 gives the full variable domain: DGGITQSPKYLFRKEGQNVTLSCEQNLNHDAMYWYRQDPGQGLRLIYYSQIVNDFQKGDIAEGYSVSREKKESFPLTVTSAQKNPTAFYLCASSIEGTDYQPQHFGDGTRLSIL.

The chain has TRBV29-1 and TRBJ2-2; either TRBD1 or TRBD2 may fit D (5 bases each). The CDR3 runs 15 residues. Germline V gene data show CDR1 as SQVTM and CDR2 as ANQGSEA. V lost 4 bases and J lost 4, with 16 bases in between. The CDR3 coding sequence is TGCAGCGTTGGTTCCGGGGCCGGTTTCACCGGGGAGCTGTTTTTT. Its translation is CSVGSGAGFTGELFF.

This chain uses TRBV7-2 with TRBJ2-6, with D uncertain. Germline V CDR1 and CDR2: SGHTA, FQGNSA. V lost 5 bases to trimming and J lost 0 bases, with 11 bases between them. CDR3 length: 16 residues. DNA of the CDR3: TGTGCCAGCAGCGGAAGTTTAGGCTCTGGGGCCAACGTCCTGACTTTC. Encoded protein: CASSGSLGSGANVLTF.

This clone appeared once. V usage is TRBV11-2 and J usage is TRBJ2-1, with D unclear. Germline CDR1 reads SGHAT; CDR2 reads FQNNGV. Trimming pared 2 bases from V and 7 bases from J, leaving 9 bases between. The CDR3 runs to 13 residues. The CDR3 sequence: CASSLRASNEQFF. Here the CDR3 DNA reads TGTGCCAGCAGCTTAAGGGCCTCAAATGAGCAGTTCTTC.

This CDR3 reads CASSFAVVGAQYF. Written as DNA, the CDR3 is TGTGCCAGCAGTTTCGCTGTTGTGGGTGCGCAGTATTTT. This chain joins TRBV27 and TRBJ2-3; D unresolved. V was pared by 3 bases and J by 10 bases, with 14 bases between. The CDR3 loop spans 13 amino acids. Germline loops: CDR1 MNHEY, CDR2 SMNVEV (reference sequence).

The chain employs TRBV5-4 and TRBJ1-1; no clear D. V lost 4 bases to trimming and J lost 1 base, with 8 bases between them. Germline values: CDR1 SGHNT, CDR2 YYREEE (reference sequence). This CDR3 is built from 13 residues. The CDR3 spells CASSPDPNTEAFF. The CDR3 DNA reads TGTGCCAGCAGCCCTGACCCGAACACTGAAGCTTTCTTT.

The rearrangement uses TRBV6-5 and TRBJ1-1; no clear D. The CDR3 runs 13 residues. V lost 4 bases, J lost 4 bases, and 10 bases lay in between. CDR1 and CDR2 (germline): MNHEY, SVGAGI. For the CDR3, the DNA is TGTGCCAGCAGTTTTGACGGGAGCACTGAAGCTTTCTTT. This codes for CASSFDGSTEAFF.

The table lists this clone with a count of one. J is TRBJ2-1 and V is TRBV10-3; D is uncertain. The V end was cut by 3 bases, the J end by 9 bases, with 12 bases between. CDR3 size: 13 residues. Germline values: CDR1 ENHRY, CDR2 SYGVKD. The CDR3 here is CAISDPNSGEQFF. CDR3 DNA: TGTGCCATCAGTGATCCTAACTCTGGTGAGCAGTTCTTC.

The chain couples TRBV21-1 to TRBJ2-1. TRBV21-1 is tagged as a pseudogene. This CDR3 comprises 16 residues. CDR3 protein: CASSKGDFSSYNEQFF. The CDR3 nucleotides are TGTGCCAGCAGCAAGGGGGATTTCAGCTCCTACAATGAGCAGTTCTTC.

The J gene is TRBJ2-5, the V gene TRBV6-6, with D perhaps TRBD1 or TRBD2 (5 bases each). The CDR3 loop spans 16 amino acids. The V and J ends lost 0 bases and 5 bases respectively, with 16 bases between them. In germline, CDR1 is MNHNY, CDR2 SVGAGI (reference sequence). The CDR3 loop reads CASSYSTGARSETQYF. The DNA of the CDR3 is TGTGCCAGCAGTTACTCTACCGGGGCCCGTTCGGAGACCCAGTACTTC.

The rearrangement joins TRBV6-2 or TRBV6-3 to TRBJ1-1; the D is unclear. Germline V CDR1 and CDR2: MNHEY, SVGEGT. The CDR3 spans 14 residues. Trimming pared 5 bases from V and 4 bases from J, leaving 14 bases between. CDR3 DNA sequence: TGTGCCAGCAGTAGTACGACGGGGAGCACTGAAGCTTTCTTT. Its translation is CASSSTTGSTEAFF.

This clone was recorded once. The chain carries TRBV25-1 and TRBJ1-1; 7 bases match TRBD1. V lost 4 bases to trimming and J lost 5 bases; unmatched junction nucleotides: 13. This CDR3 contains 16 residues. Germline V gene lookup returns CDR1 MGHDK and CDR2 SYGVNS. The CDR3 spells CASSARDRITGTEAFF. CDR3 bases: TGTGCCAGCAGTGCAAGGGACAGAATAACTGGGACTGAAGCTTTCTTT.

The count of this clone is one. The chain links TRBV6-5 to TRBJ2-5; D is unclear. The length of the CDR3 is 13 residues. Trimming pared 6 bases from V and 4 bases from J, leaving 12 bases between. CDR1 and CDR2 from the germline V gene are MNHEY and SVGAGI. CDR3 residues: CASRPGLRETQYF. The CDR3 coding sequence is TGTGCCAGCAGACCCGGGCTGAGAGAGACCCAGTACTTC.

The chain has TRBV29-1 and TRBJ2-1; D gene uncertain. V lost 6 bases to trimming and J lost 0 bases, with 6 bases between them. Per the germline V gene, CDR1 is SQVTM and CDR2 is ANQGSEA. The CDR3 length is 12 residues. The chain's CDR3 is CSVAPSYNEQFF. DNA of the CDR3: TGCAGCGTGGCTCCCTCCTACAATGAGCAGTTCTTC.

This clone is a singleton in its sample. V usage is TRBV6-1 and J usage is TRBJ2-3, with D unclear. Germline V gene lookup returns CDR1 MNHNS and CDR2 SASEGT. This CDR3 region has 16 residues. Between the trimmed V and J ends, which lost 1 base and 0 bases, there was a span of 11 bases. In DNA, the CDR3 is TGTGCCAGCAGTGAAGATGGCAGCAAAAGCACAGATACGCAGTATTTT. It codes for CASSEDGSKSTDTQYF.

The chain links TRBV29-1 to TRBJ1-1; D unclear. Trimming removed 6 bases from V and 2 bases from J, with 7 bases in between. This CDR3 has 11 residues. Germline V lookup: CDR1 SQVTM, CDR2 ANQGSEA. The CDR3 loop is CSVLLNTEAFF. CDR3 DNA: TGCAGCGTCTTGCTTAACACTGAAGCTTTCTTT. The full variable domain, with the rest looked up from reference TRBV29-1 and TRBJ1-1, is SAVISQKPSRDICQRGTSLTIQCQVDSQVTMMFWYRQQPGQSLTLIATANQGSEATYESGFVIDKFPISRPNLTFSTLTVSNMSPEDSSIYLCSVLLNTEAFFGQGTRLTVV.